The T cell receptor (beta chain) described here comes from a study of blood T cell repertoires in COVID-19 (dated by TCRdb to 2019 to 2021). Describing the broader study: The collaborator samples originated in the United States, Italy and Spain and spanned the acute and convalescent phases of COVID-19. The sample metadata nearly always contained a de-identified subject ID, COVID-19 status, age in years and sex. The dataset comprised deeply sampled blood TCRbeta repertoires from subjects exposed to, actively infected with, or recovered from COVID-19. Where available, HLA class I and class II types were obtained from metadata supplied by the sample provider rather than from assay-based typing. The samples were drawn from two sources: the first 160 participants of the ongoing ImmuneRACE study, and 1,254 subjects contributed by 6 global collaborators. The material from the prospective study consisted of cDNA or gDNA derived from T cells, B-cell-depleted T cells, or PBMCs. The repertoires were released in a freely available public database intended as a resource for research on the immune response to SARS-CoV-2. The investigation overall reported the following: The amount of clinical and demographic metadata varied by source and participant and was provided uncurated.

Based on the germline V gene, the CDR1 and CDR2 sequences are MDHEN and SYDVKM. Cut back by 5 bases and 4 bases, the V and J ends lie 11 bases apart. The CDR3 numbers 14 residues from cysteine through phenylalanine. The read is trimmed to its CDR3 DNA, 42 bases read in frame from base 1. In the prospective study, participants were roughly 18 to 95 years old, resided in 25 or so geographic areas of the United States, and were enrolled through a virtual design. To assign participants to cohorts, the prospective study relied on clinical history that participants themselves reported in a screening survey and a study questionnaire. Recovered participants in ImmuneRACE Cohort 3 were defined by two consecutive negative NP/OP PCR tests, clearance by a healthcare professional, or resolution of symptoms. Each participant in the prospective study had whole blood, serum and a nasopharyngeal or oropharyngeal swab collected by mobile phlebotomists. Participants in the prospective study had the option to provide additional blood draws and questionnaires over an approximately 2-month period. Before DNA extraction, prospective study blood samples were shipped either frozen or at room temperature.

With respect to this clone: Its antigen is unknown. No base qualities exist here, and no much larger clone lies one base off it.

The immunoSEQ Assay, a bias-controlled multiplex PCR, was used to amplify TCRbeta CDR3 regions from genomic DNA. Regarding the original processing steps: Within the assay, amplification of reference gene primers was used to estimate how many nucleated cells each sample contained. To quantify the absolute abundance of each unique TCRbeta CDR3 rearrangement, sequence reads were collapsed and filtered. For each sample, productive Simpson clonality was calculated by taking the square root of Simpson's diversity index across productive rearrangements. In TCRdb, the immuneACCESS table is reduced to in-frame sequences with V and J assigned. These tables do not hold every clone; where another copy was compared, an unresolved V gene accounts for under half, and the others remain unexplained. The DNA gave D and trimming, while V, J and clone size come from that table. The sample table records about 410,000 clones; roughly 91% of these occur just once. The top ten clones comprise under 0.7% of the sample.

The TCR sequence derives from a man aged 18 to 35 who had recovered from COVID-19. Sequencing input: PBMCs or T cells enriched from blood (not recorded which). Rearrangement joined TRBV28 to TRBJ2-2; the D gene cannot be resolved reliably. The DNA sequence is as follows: TGTGCCAGCAGTCACAGAGCCGGCACCGGGGAGCTGTTTTTT. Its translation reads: CASSHRAGTGELFF.